Listed below are T cell receptor beta chains from one sample, sequenced in a study of blood T cell repertoires in COVID-19. The assay was immunoSEQ multiplex PCR, and TCRdb's table has in-frame clones only and misses some. This sample yields around 65,000 clones, of which roughly 73% are seen a single time; roughly 44% belongs to the top ten. Material: peripheral blood. The receptors here all came from a human donor in a cohort sampled during active COVID-19. CDR3s leave out the opening cysteine and the closing phenylalanine or tryptophan. Fields, in order: J gene, V gene, clone size, CDR3 protein. Clone size is given for some rows only: seen once, a few or many times, or a class if the clone is expanded.

j_gene: TRBJ2-6; v_gene: TRBV5-6; abundance: .; CDR3aa: ASSPGAANVLT
j_gene: TRBJ1-2; v_gene: TRBV19; abundance: few; CDR3aa: ASRPPGQPSYGYT
j_gene: TRBJ2-1; v_gene: TRBV7-2; abundance: few; CDR3aa: ASSLSREPYNEQF
j_gene: TRBJ2-7; v_gene: TRBV11-2; abundance: few; CDR3aa: ASSLGQWEEQY
j_gene: TRBJ2-3; v_gene: TRBV5-1; abundance: .; CDR3aa: ASSLVRDTFLDTQY
j_gene: TRBJ2-1; v_gene: TRBV10-3; abundance: .; CDR3aa: AITGQVANEQF
j_gene: TRBJ2-7; v_gene: TRBV2; abundance: .; CDR3aa: ASSEGQGSYEQY
j_gene: TRBJ1-3; v_gene: TRBV3-1/TRBV3-2; abundance: .; CDR3aa: ASSLSSGNTIY
j_gene: TRBJ1-6; v_gene: TRBV6-5; abundance: .; CDR3aa: ASSPGTGPSPLH
j_gene: TRBJ1-1; v_gene: TRBV19; abundance: .; CDR3aa: ASSLREDTEAF
j_gene: TRBJ2-3; v_gene: TRBV11-3; abundance: .; CDR3aa: ASSSGLNTDTQY
j_gene: TRBJ1-2; v_gene: TRBV10-1; abundance: .; CDR3aa: ASSERGGDGYT
j_gene: TRBJ2-3; v_gene: TRBV6-2/TRBV6-3; abundance: once; CDR3aa: ASSSGTGASTDTQY
j_gene: TRBJ1-6; v_gene: TRBV6-5; abundance: .; CDR3aa: ASIQWRGRNSPLH
j_gene: TRBJ2-7; v_gene: TRBV28; abundance: once; CDR3aa: ASSFEGGSYEQY
j_gene: TRBJ1-4; v_gene: TRBV4-2; abundance: .; CDR3aa: ASSSSGREAEKLF
j_gene: TRBJ1-2; v_gene: TRBV6-5; abundance: once; CDR3aa: ASSYSQGGDYGYT
j_gene: TRBJ2-3; v_gene: TRBV27; abundance: few; CDR3aa: ASSSGTSGTFGTDTQY
j_gene: TRBJ2-5; v_gene: TRBV10-3; abundance: .; CDR3aa: AISGGAGVGKETQY
j_gene: TRBJ1-4; v_gene: TRBV5-1; abundance: .; CDR3aa: ASSREVGQEEKLF
j_gene: TRBJ1-6; v_gene: TRBV10-3; abundance: once; CDR3aa: ATGGNSPLH
j_gene: TRBJ1-2; v_gene: TRBV5-4; abundance: few; CDR3aa: ASRRTGEIGYT
j_gene: TRBJ1-6; v_gene: TRBV6-5; abundance: .; CDR3aa: ASSSDRGFGSPLH
j_gene: TRBJ2-7; v_gene: TRBV5-4; abundance: .; CDR3aa: ASSSRTGTYEQY
j_gene: TRBJ2-1; v_gene: TRBV27; abundance: .; CDR3aa: ASSLTSGRSRF
j_gene: TRBJ1-6; v_gene: TRBV28; abundance: .; CDR3aa: ASSLPTGSASPLH
j_gene: TRBJ2-6; v_gene: TRBV5-1; abundance: .; CDR3aa: ASSYGGRSGANVLT
j_gene: TRBJ1-1; v_gene: TRBV4-1; abundance: .; CDR3aa: ASSHGQGSTEAF
j_gene: TRBJ2-5; v_gene: TRBV19; abundance: .; CDR3aa: ASRTGGGETQY
j_gene: TRBJ2-1; v_gene: TRBV5-1; abundance: .; CDR3aa: ASSLLPGGPGEQF
j_gene: TRBJ2-6; v_gene: TRBV28; abundance: few; CDR3aa: ASSLWGQVVGANVLT
j_gene: TRBJ2-1; v_gene: TRBV28; abundance: .; CDR3aa: ASSLPVILTSGENYNEQF
j_gene: TRBJ1-5; v_gene: TRBV6-6; abundance: few; CDR3aa: ASSLDRVIGWGNQPQH
j_gene: TRBJ1-6; v_gene: TRBV5-1; abundance: .; CDR3aa: ASSPPGQGSSPLH
j_gene: TRBJ1-6; v_gene: TRBV2; abundance: .; CDR3aa: ASTQFGALDSPLH
j_gene: TRBJ1-2; v_gene: TRBV3-1/TRBV3-2; abundance: .; CDR3aa: ASSLGTGGNGYT
j_gene: TRBJ2-7; v_gene: TRBV7-9; abundance: .; CDR3aa: ASSRMGASSEQY
j_gene: TRBJ1-2; v_gene: TRBV5-1; abundance: .; CDR3aa: ASSPPLEGDYGYT
j_gene: TRBJ2-1; v_gene: TRBV11-2; abundance: .; CDR3aa: ASSLGGPYNEQF
j_gene: TRBJ2-5; v_gene: TRBV6-5; abundance: .; CDR3aa: ASTEGRPDGTQY